Here is one T cell receptor beta chain with its context. This record belongs to a study of OX40 agonist ivuxolimab in advanced cancers. The CDR3 consists of 15 residues. V gave up 0 bases and J gave up 5 bases, with 14 bases separating them. CDR1 is GTSNPN, CDR2 SVGIG, per germline (reference sequence). Data came from immunoSEQ multiplex PCR; TCRdb stores just in-frame clones and leaves some out. The sample lists roughly 83,000 clones, roughly nine tenths occurring once. This chain links TRBV30 with TRBJ2-4; D is possibly TRBD2 (7 bases). This TCR was recovered from an adult with an advanced solid tumor such as melanoma, head and neck, liver or kidney cancer. The input for sequencing was CD4+ or CD8+ T cells sorted from blood, taken in a trial of the OX40 agonist ivuxolimab. The CDR3 reads CAWSVLGEGENIQYF. The CDR3 DNA reads as TGTGCCTGGAGTGTACTTGGGGAGGGGGAAAACATTCAGTACTTC. Complete variable domain (other parts from reference TRBV30 and TRBJ2-4): SQTIHQWPATLVQPVGSPLSLECTVEGTSNPNLYWYRQAAGRGLQLLFYSVGIGQISSEVPQNLSASRPQDRQFILSSKKLLLSDSGFYLCAWSVLGEGENIQYFGAGTRLSVL.